The entry below gives a single T cell receptor (beta chain) sequence along with its context. Its specificity is not known. The CDR3 loop spans 16 amino acids. The data were taken from a study of lymphopenia after photon versus proton radiotherapy. Points from the study as a whole: Photon-treated patients lost naive T cells and TCR diversity; proton-treated stayed stable. Survival link was tested only in deceased patients; proton benefit remains a possibility. Oligoclonal CD8+ Temra expansion after nadir drove photon patients' diversity drop.

The protocol was immunoSEQ multiplex PCR, while the TCRdb copy is restricted to in-frame clones and leaves out a portion. The table has approximately 65,000 clones, 87% seen once. The chain combines TRBV21-1 with TRBJ1-1. TRBV21-1 counts as a pseudogene. This TCR derives from a man older than 75 with esophageal cancer. Material: peripheral blood, obtained from a patient treated with proton-based radiotherapy. For the CDR3, the DNA is TGTGCCAGCAGCAAAGCGGTCGGCCGCATGAACACTGAAGCTTTCTTT. It specifies CASSKAVGRMNTEAFF.